These 32 T cell receptor beta chains came from one sample sequenced in a study of technical replicates of blood from a few donors. Clones were read by immunoSEQ multiplex PCR, and TCRdb kept only the in-frame ones, dropping some. This sample carries about 74,000 clones, over 75% of them seen once, and the ten largest clones take 3% to 5%. Sequencing was done on a sample of PBMCs. These receptors were collected from a human donor in good health. Some clones in this sample may be carry-over from other donors' samples.

This chain connects TRBV9 to TRBJ1-2; 7 bases fit TRBD1. CDR3 length: 15 amino acids. The trim removed 4 bases at V and 4 bases at J, leaving 10 bases unmatched. Germline CDR1 is SGDLS and CDR2 is YYNGEE. The CDR3 loop is CASSFRGKDGYGYTF. CDR3 DNA: TGTGCCAGCAGCTTCAGGGGGAAAGATGGCTATGGCTACACCTTC.

This clone was found a few times. The gene calls are TRBV29-1 and TRBJ2-7; D might be TRBD2 (6 bases). The CDR3 consists of 11 residues. Trimming shortened V by 6 bases and J by 2 bases, and 8 bases separated the two germline ends. Germline-derived CDR1 and CDR2 are SQVTM and ANQGSEA. CDR3 in amino acids: CSVGLPYEQYF. The CDR3 DNA is TGCAGCGTGGGACTCCCCTACGAGCAGTACTTC.

The chain combines TRBV9 with TRBJ1-1; TRBD1 is a possible D gene (6 bases). Germline loops: CDR1 SGDLS, CDR2 YYNGEE. CDR3 length equals 16 residues. Trimming took 4 bases from V and 3 from J, leaving 19 bases between them. Written as DNA, the CDR3 is TGTGCCAGCAGCTTAGGATATGGGGGCTTGGACACTGAAGCTTTCTTT. It encodes CASSLGYGGLDTEAFF. Supplemented by reference TRBV9 and TRBJ1-1, the full variable domain reads DSGVTQTPKHLITATGQRVTLRCSPRSGDLSVYWYQQSLDQGLQFLIQYYNGEERAKGNILERFSAQQFPDLHSELNLSSLELGDSALYFCASSLGYGGLDTEAFFGQGTRLTVV.

The rearrangement links TRBV30 to TRBJ2-5, with TRBD2 matching over 11 bases. V was pared by 5 bases and J by 5 bases, with 7 bases of the junction left unmatched. This CDR3 is 14 amino acids long. CDR1 and CDR2 from the germline V gene are GTSNPN and SVGIG (reference sequence). The CDR3 is CAWGQTSGSETQYF. In nucleotides, the CDR3 is TGTGCCTGGGGACAAACTAGCGGGAGTGAGACCCAGTACTTC.

The V call is TRBV2, the J call TRBJ1-4; D gene uncertain. Germline lookup yields CDR1 SNHLY and CDR2 FYNNEI. There are 15 residues in the CDR3. Trimming stripped 8 bases from V and 0 bases from J, with 13 bases between. CDR3 DNA: TGTGCCAGCGATGCAGATTTGGCAACTAATGAAAAACTGTTTTTT. Translation gives CASDADLATNEKLFF. The full variable domain, with the rest looked up from reference TRBV2 and TRBJ1-4, is EPEVTQTPSHQVTQMGQEVILRCVPISNHLYFYWYRQILGQKVEFLVSFYNNEISEKSEIFDDQFSVERPDGSNFTLKIRSTKLEDSAMYFCASDADLATNEKLFFGSGTQLSVL.

The gene calls are TRBV20-1 and TRBJ2-1, with no clear D. From germline, CDR1 is DFQATT and CDR2 SNEGSKA (reference sequence). The CDR3 has 11 amino acids. The CDR3 DNA is TGCAGGGCCTCCTCTTACAATGAGCAGTTCTTC. This codes for CRASSYNEQFF.

J is TRBJ2-7 and V is TRBV10-3; weak D call: TRBD2 (5 bases). The V end lost 6 bases, the J end lost 2 bases, and 14 bases lay between the germline ends. This CDR3 has 14 residues. The V gene's germline CDR1 is ENHRY and CDR2 SYGVKD. This CDR3 reads CAIRGSAEAYEQYF. The CDR3 bases are TGTGCCATCAGGGGTTCAGCGGAGGCCTACGAGCAGTACTTC.

This clone occurred a few times. The chain recombines TRBV4-2 with TRBJ1-4; 7 bases agree with TRBD1. The CDR3 totals 16 residues. Trimming took 2 bases from V and 5 from J; bases not matched to a gene: 8. Germline CDR1 LGHNA, CDR2 YNFKEQ. The CDR3, as DNA: TGTGCCAGCAGCCAATCATTTTGGGACAGCAATGAAAAACTGTTTTTT. This gives the protein CASSQSFWDSNEKLFF.

The CDR3 coding sequence is TGTGCCAGCAGTTCCACAGGTGACAACACCGGGGAGCTGTTTTTT. Amino acid sequence: CASSSTGDNTGELFF. This sequence joins TRBV25-1 and TRBJ2-2, with a weak D call TRBD1 (5 bases). The CDR3 has 15 residues. V shed 5 bases and J shed 2 bases, with 12 bases lying between them. Germline V gene sequence: CDR1 MGHDK, CDR2 SYGVNS.

This clone was seen only a few times. The rearrangement uses TRBV19 and TRBJ1-2, with 9 bases aligning to TRBD1. Germline values: CDR1 LNHDA, CDR2 SQIVND (reference sequence). The CDR3 is 14 amino acids. Trimming removed 4 bases from V and 6 bases from J; junction bases left unmatched: 6. As DNA, the CDR3 is TGTGCCAGTAGTACACTTACAGGGGGCAATGGCTACACCTTC. Its protein is CASSTLTGGNGYTF.

In the case of this clone: In the same sample, other DNA sequences code for this CDR3. The V call is TRBV9, the J call TRBJ2-3; D unresolved. This CDR3 is built from 14 residues. Germline CDR1 and CDR2: SGDLS and YYNGEE. Trimming removed 2 bases at V and 1 base at J, with 8 bases between. CDR3 DNA: TGTGCCAGCAGCGTGGCAATTCGCACAGATACGCAGTATTTT. Translated, it gives CASSVAIRTDTQYF.

V gene TRBV28 combines with J gene TRBJ1-1, with 8 bases matching TRBD1. The CDR3 loop spans 15 amino acids. J lost 6 bases, V lost 5 bases, and 11 bases had no gene match. CDR1 is MDHEN and CDR2 is SYDVKM in the germline V gene. CDR3 coding DNA: TGTGCCAGCAGTCCTCCCAGGGGGCGGGGGTCTGAAGCTTTCTTT. This translates into CASSPPRGRGSEAFF.

The rearrangement links TRBV7-2 to TRBJ2-1; maybe TRBD1 (6 bases). Trimming left V 5 bases short and J 4 bases short, with 12 bases between. The CDR3 is 14 residues long. CDR1 and CDR2 (germline): SGHTA, FQGNSA. CDR3 nucleotide sequence: TGTGCCAGCAGCACGAGGACAGTTTACAATGAGCAGTTCTTC. This encodes CASSTRTVYNEQFF.

This chain uses TRBV5-1 with TRBJ1-1; 11 bases are a match to TRBD1. With V trimmed by 2 bases and J by 6 bases, 3 bases remained unmatched. CDR1 and CDR2 (germline): SGHRS, YFSETQ. This CDR3 has 14 residues. CDR3 region: CASSLGTGGAEAFF. The CDR3, as DNA: TGCGCCAGCAGCTTAGGGACAGGGGGTGCTGAAGCTTTCTTT.

The table lists this clone with a count of one. The V call is TRBV19, the J call TRBJ2-3, with 7 positions matching TRBD2. The length of the CDR3 is 15 residues. V shed 0 bases and J 3 bases; nucleotides not matched to a gene: 3. The germline V gene encodes CDR1 LNHDA and CDR2 SQIVND (reference sequence). The CDR3 region is CASSIEAGRTDTQYF. Written as DNA, the CDR3 is TGTGCCAGTAGTATAGAAGCGGGGCGAACAGATACGCAGTATTTT.

The rearrangement uses TRBV6-6 and TRBJ2-3, with D hard to call. V lost 6 bases and J lost 1, with 8 bases in between. The CDR3 runs 13 residues. Germline lookup yields CDR1 MNHNY and CDR2 SVGAGI (reference sequence). The DNA of the CDR3 is TGTGCCAGCAGGGGCACCCGCACAGATACGCAGTATTTT. This encodes CASRGTRTDTQYF.

The chain uses TRBV6-6 and TRBJ2-5, with D perhaps TRBD2 (6 bases). The CDR3 runs to 11 residues. Trimming pared 6 bases from V and 5 bases from J, leaving 7 bases between. The V gene's germline CDR1 is MNHNY and CDR2 SVGAGI (reference sequence). CDR3 loop: CASSGSETQYF. CDR3 nucleotides: TGTGCCAGCAGCGGGAGTGAGACCCAGTACTTC.

The CDR3 nucleotides read TGTGCCAGCAGTGAATACCGGGGGGACACTGAAGCTTTCTTT. This encodes CASSEYRGDTEAFF. The genes are TRBV25-1 and TRBJ1-1; possibly TRBD1 for D (5 bases). Trimming removed 0 bases from V and 3 bases from J, with 8 bases in between. The V gene's germline CDR1 is MGHDK and CDR2 SYGVNS. The CDR3 sequence is 14 residues long.

The V gene is TRBV5-1, the J gene TRBJ1-2; tentatively, D is TRBD1 (6 bases). V shed 3 bases and J shed 2 bases, with 14 bases lying between them. The CDR3 length is 15 residues. Germline V gene sequence: CDR1 SGHRS, CDR2 YFSETQ. This CDR3 reads CASSSYQGQNYGYTF. As DNA, the CDR3 is TGCGCCAGCAGCTCATACCAAGGACAGAACTATGGCTACACCTTC. The full variable domain, in which reference TRBV5-1 and TRBJ1-2 provide the parts outside the CDR3, is KAGVTQTPRYLIKTRGQQVTLSCSPISGHRSVSWYQQTPGQGLQFLFEYFSETQRNKGNFPGRFSGRQFSNSRSEMNVSTLELGDSALYLCASSSYQGQNYGYTFGSGTRLTVV.

This chain joins TRBV7-9 and TRBJ2-1, with TRBD1 as a possible D gene (5 bases). Germline V CDR1 and CDR2: SEHNR, FQNEAQ (reference sequence). CDR3 length equals 14 residues. V lost 1 base and J lost 7, with 11 bases in between. The CDR3 DNA reads as TGTGCCAGCAGCTTAGGCTTCCAGGGAAATGAGCAGTTCTTC. It is translated as CASSLGFQGNEQFF.

This chain connects TRBV2 to TRBJ2-7; possibly TRBD2 for D (5 bases). The length of the CDR3 is 11 residues. Deletions cut 7 bases from V and 5 bases from J, with 9 bases between. CDR1 is SNHLY, CDR2 FYNNEI, per germline. CDR3 bases: TGTGCCAGCACCACTAGTGACGAGCAGTACTTC. Amino acids: CASTTSDEQYF.

The CDR3 region is CASSLSGRAGSDTQYF. The CDR3 coding sequence is TGTGCCAGCAGCCTTAGCGGGAGGGCCGGGTCAGATACGCAGTATTTT. The genes are TRBV5-4 and TRBJ2-3, with 11 bases that match TRBD2. The CDR3 loop spans 16 amino acids. In germline, CDR1 is SGHNT, CDR2 YYREEE (reference sequence). V lost 4 bases, J lost 4 bases, and 8 bases stayed unmatched.

This clone was counted once. This rearrangement joins TRBV5-4 to TRBJ2-2, with D uncertain. The CDR3 loop spans 15 amino acids. V lost 2 bases and J lost 6, with 14 bases in between. Germline V gene lookup returns CDR1 SGHNT and CDR2 YYREEE (reference sequence). CDR3 nucleotides: TGTGCCAGCAGCTTCACAGCCCGGTCGGCCGGGGAGCTGTTTTTT. Translation gives CASSFTARSAGELFF. The full variable domain, its missing parts supplied by reference TRBV5-4 and TRBJ2-2, is ETGVTQSPTHLIKTRGQQVTLRCSSQSGHNTVSWYQQALGQGPQFIFQYYREEENGRGNFPPRFSGLQFPNYSSELNVNALELDDSALYLCASSFTARSAGELFFGEGSRLTVL.

The J gene is TRBJ2-2, the V gene TRBV29-1; TRBD2 aligns across 8 bases. In germline, CDR1 is SQVTM, CDR2 ANQGSEA. Trimming cost V 6 bases and J 6 bases; bases outside gene matches: 12. The CDR3 is made up of 15 amino acids. The DNA of the CDR3 is TGCAGCGTACCCCGGGGGGGCCCCGGTTCCGGGGAGCTGTTTTTT. It specifies CSVPRGGPGSGELFF.

The V and J genes are TRBV6-1 and TRBJ2-1; the match to TRBD1 covers 7 bases. CDR3 size: 15 residues. The junction had 10 bases not matched to a gene; V was cut back by 5 bases and J by 6 bases. The germline V gene encodes CDR1 MNHNS and CDR2 SASEGT. CDR3 residues: CASSPRVAGGNEQFF. As DNA, the CDR3 is TGTGCCAGCAGTCCCCGGGTCGCAGGGGGCAATGAGCAGTTCTTC.

This clone was counted once. The chain uses TRBV4-2 and TRBJ2-5; 8 bases are a match to TRBD1. Looked up from germline, CDR1 is LGHNA and CDR2 is YNFKEQ. The CDR3 is 14 amino acids. The V gene end was trimmed by 3 bases and the J gene end by 5 bases; junction bases not matched to a gene: 5. As DNA, the CDR3 is TGTGCCAGCAGCCACAAGACAGGGGAGGAGACCCAGTACTTC. It encodes CASSHKTGEETQYF.

The chain carries TRBV4-2 and TRBJ1-2; TRBD1 agrees at 10 bases. Germline lookup yields CDR1 LGHNA and CDR2 YNFKEQ. With V trimmed by 0 bases and J by 5 bases, 12 bases remained unmatched. The CDR3 runs 18 residues. The chain's CDR3 is CASSQEITRDRGHYGYTF. CDR3 DNA: TGTGCCAGCAGCCAAGAAATTACGCGGGACAGGGGTCATTATGGCTACACCTTC.

This clone was observed once. The chain combines TRBV7-2 with TRBJ2-2; 9 bases agree with TRBD2. CDR3 length: 16 amino acids. Germline V gene sequence: CDR1 SGHTA, CDR2 FQGNSA. With 2 bases clipped from V and 6 bases from J, the junction kept 7 bases outside the gene matches. CDR3 protein: CASSLLSGRSSGELFF. CDR3 nucleotides: TGTGCCAGCAGCTTACTTAGCGGGAGATCCTCCGGGGAGCTGTTTTTT.

The rearrangement joins TRBV5-1 to TRBJ2-5; 11 bases fit TRBD2. Germline CDR1 is SGHRS and CDR2 is YFSETQ. This CDR3 spans 18 amino acids. With 0 bases clipped from V and 5 bases from J, the junction kept 12 bases outside the gene matches. CDR3: CASSLGVTSGSSGETQYF. CDR3 nucleotide sequence: TGCGCCAGCAGCTTGGGTGTTACTAGCGGGAGCTCGGGGGAGACCCAGTACTTC.

This clone was recorded once. The V and J genes are TRBV19 and TRBJ1-2; D is possibly TRBD1 (6 bases). CDR3 size: 14 residues. Per the germline V gene, CDR1 is LNHDA and CDR2 is SQIVND (reference sequence). The V end was cut by 5 bases, the J end by 3 bases, with 13 bases between. The CDR3 DNA follows: TGTGCCAGTAGTGTCAAACAGGGTTACTATGGCTACACCTTC. It specifies CASSVKQGYYGYTF.

This rearrangement joins TRBV5-6 to TRBJ1-1, with 9 nucleotides matching TRBD1. In germline, CDR1 is SGHDT, CDR2 YYEEEE. The J segment lost 5 bases and the V segment lost 6 bases, leaving 8 bases of the junction unmatched. This CDR3 comprises 14 residues. The CDR3 reads CASTEQGARTEAFF. The CDR3 DNA follows: TGTGCCAGCACCGAACAGGGGGCGCGGACTGAAGCTTTCTTT. The full variable domain, completed using reference TRBV5-6 and TRBJ1-1, is DAGVTQSPTHLIKTRGQQVTLRCSPKSGHDTVSWYQQALGQGPQFIFQYYEEEERQRGNFPDRFSGHQFPNYSSELNVNALLLGDSALYLCASTEQGARTEAFFGQGTRLTVV.

The chain carries TRBV19 and TRBJ2-7; 9 nucleotides match TRBD1. CDR1 and CDR2 (germline): LNHDA, SQIVND (reference sequence). V shed 4 bases and J 6 bases; nucleotides not matched to a gene: 4. The CDR3 covers 13 residues. CDR3 coding DNA: TGTGCCAGTAGTAACCGGGACAGGGCCGAGCAGTACTTC. Encoded protein: CASSNRDRAEQYF.